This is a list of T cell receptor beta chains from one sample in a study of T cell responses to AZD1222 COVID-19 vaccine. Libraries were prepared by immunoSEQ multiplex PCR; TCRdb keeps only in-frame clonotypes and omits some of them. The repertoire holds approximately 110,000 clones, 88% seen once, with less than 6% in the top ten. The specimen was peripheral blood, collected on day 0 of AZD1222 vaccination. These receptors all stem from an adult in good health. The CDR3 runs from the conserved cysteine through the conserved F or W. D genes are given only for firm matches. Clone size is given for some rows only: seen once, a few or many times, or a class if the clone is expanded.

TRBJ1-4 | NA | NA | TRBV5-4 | TGTGCCAGCAGCTTTTTAGGGCGGGATGAAAAACTGTTTTTT | CASSFLGRDEKLFF
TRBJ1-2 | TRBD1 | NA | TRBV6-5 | TGTGCCAGCCTCCCTTCCGGACAGGGGGCTAGCTACACCTTC | CASLPSGQGASYTF
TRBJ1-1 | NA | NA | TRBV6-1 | TGTGCCAGCAGTGACCTAGGGGCGCAGGTGGGGACTGAAGCTTTCTTT | CASSDLGAQVGTEAFF
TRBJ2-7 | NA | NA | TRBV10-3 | TGTGCCATCACCCGGACAGACTCCTACGAGCAGTACTTC | CAITRTDSYEQYF
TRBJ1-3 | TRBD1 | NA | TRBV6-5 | TGTGCCAGCAGTTACTTTGGGACAGCTGGAAACACCATATATTTT | CASSYFGTAGNTIYF
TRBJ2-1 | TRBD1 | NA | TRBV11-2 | TGTGCCAGCAGCCGAGGACAGGGGATCGACAATGAGCAGTTCTTC | CASSRGQGIDNEQFF
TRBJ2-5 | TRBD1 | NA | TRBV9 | TGTGCCAGCAGCGTCGACGACAGGGTGGCAGAGACCCAGTACTTC | CASSVDDRVAETQYF
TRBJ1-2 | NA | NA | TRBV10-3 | TGTGCCATCAGTGAGTTCCAAGGACAACAGTATGGCTACACCTTC | CAISEFQGQQYGYTF
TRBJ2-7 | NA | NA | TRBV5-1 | TGCGCCAGCAGCTCTGTATTGCAGGGCCACGAGCAGTACTTC | CASSSVLQGHEQYF
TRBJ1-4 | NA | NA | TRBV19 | TGTGCCAGTAGTCCACCGGGCAGCAATGAAAAACTGTTTTTT | CASSPPGSNEKLFF
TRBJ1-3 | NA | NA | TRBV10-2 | TGCGCCAGCACGGCGTCCTCTGGAAACACCATATATTTT | CASTASSGNTIYF
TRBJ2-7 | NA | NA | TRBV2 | TGTGCCAGCAGTGAACGTTACGAGCAGTACTTC | CASSERYEQYF
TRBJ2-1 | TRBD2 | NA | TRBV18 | TGTGCCAGCTCTCTTCGACTAGCGGGGAGCTCCTACAATGAGCAGTTCTTC | CASSLRLAGSSYNEQFF
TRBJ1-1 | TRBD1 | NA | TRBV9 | TGTGCCAGCAGCGTACAGGGGGGGACGACTGAAGCTTTCTTT | CASSVQGGTTEAFF
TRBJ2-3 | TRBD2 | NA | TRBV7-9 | TGTGCCAGCAGCGACCAGCGGGGGGCTTGGGCAGATACGCAGTATTTT | CASSDQRGAWADTQYF
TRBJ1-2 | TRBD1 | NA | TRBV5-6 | TGTGCCAGCAGCTTGGTCTTCGGACAGGGGGCTCCTGGCTACACCTTC | CASSLVFGQGAPGYTF
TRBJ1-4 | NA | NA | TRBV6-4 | TGTGCCAGCAGAGGGGAGCCAAAGCTCTCAACTAATGAAAAACTGTTTTTT | CASRGEPKLSTNEKLFF
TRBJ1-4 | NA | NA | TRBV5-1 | TGCGCCAGCAGCTTGGTTCCGGAATCAACTAATGAAAAACTGTTTTTT | CASSLVPESTNEKLFF
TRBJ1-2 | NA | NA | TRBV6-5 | TGTGCCAGCAGCCCCGGGGTCTCTGGCTACACCTTC | CASSPGVSGYTF
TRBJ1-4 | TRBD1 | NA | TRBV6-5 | TGTGCCAGCAGCCCCAGGGGGGAGGGGGAAAAACTGTTTTTT | CASSPRGEGEKLFF
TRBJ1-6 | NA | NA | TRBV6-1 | TGTGCCAGCAGTGAAGGATTCAGGGGTACCCATTCACCCCTCCACTTT | CASSEGFRGTHSPLHF
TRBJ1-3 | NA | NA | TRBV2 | TGTGCCAGCAGTGAAAGTCCCTCCCGACAGGCCACGGGAAACACCATATATTTT | CASSESPSRQATGNTIYF
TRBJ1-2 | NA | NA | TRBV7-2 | TGTGCCAGCAGCTCCTCCGGGACTGACAACTATGGCTACACCTTC | CASSSSGTDNYGYTF
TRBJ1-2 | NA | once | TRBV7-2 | TGTGCCAGCAGCTCAGACAGGACTAACTATGGCTACACCTTC | CASSSDRTNYGYTF
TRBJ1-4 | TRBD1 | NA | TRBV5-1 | TGCGCCAGCAGCGGGGAAGGGGGCGGTGTTGAAAAACTGTTTTTT | CASSGEGGGVEKLFF
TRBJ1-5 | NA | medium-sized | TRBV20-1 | TGCAGTGCTAGTAATAATATGCCCAGCAATCAGCCCCAGCATTTT | CSASNNMPSNQPQHF
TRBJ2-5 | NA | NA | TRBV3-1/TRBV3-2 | TGTGCCAGCAGCCAAGGGGGAGAGACCCAGTACTTC | CASSQGGETQYF
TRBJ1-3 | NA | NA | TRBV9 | TGTGCCAGCAGCGTAGAAGGACAGACGACCTTTGGAAACACCATATATTTT | CASSVEGQTTFGNTIYF
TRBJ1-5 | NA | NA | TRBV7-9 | TGTGCCAGCAGCTTAGAAGGCGCCAATCAGCCCCAGCATTTT | CASSLEGANQPQHF
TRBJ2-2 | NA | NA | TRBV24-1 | TGTGCCTCGGCGGGGAACACCGGGGAGCTGTTTTTT | CASAGNTGELFF
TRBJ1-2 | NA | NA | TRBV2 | TGTGCCAGCAGTGCCGGGTACGATGGCTACACCTTC | CASSAGYDGYTF
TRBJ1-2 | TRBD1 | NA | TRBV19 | TGTGCCAGCGGGAGGGACAGGGGCAAAGGCTACACCTTC | CASGRDRGKGYTF
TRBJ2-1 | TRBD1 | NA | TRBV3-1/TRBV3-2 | TGTGCCAGCAGCGAACCGGGACAGGGAAACAATGAGCAGTTCTTC | CASSEPGQGNNEQFF
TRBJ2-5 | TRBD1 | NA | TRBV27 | TGTGCCAGCAGTGTACAGGGGGACCAAGAGACCCAGTACTTC | CASSVQGDQETQYF
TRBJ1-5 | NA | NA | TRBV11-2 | TGTGCCAGCAGCTTTTGGAACAGGGTGAAGCCCCAGCATTTT | CASSFWNRVKPQHF
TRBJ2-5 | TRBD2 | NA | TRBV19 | TGTGCCAGTAGCCCGACTAGCGTGCTAGAGACCCAGTACTTC | CASSPTSVLETQYF
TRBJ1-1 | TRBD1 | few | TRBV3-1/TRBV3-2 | TGTGCCAGCAGCCAAGGTGCCGGGACAGGAAATAGTAGAACTGAAGCTTTCTTT | CASSQGAGTGNSRTEAFF
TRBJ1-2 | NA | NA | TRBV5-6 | TGTGCCAGCAGCTTGCCAGGGTCCTATAACTATGGCTACACCTTC | CASSLPGSYNYGYTF
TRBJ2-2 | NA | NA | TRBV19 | TGTGCCAGTAGTAATTGGCAGGGACCGCTGTTTTTT | CASSNWQGPLFF
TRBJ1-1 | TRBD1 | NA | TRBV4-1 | TGCGCCAGCAGCCTGCAGGGGGCGCGAACTGAAGCTTTCTTT | CASSLQGARTEAFF
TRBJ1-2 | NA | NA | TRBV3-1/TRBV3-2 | TGTGCCAGCAGCCCCACCCGGACAGACCCGAGGGGCTACACCTTC | CASSPTRTDPRGYTF
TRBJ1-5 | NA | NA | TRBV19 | TGTGCCAGTACCCACGGGCGGGGCAATCAGCCCCAGCATTTT | CASTHGRGNQPQHF
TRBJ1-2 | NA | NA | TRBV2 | TGTGCCACCCGGAGTCAGTTCGACTATGGCTACACCTTC | CATRSQFDYGYTF
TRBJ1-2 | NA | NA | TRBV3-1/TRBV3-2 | TGTGCCAGCAGCCTTGACGGTCCCTATGGCTACACCTTC | CASSLDGPYGYTF
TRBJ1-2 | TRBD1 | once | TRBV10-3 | TGTGCCATCACAGGGGGGGAGGATGGCTACACCTTC | CAITGGEDGYTF
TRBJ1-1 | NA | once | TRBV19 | TGTGCCAGTAGGGACTACCATGGGGTTCGGAACACTGAAGCTTTCTTT | CASRDYHGVRNTEAFF
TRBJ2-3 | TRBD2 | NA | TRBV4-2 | TGTGCCAGCAGCCGGCTAGCGGGGGGGCCCGCAGATACGCAGTATTTT | CASSRLAGGPADTQYF
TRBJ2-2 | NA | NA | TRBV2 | TGTGCCAGCAGACCCGTGGAGGCCGGGGAGCTGTTTTTT | CASRPVEAGELFF
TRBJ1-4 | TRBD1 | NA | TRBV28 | TGTGCCAGCCGATTTGCGGGACAGGGGAATGAAAAACTGTTTTTT | CASRFAGQGNEKLFF